These T cell receptor beta chains were read from a single sample in a study of OX40 agonist ivuxolimab in advanced cancers. Profiling relied on immunoSEQ multiplex PCR, and the TCRdb table lists in-frame clones only, not all of them. The sample shows 80,000 or so clones, about 85% of them seen only once. Material: CD4+ or CD8+ T cells sorted from blood, obtained in a trial of the OX40 agonist ivuxolimab. These receptors all stem from an adult with an advanced solid tumor such as melanoma, head and neck, liver or kidney cancer. CDR3s include the opening cysteine and the closing phenylalanine or tryptophan. The order of the fields is clone size, D gene, V gene, J gene, CDR3 protein, CDR3 DNA. A D gene is named only where the DNA matches it firmly. Clone size appears in some rows only: once, few, many, or a class for an expanded clone.

abundance: .
d_gene: .
v_gene: TRBV15
j_gene: TRBJ1-3
CDR3aa: CATSSDLSDSGNTIYF
CDR3nt: TGTGCCACCAGCAGTGACCTTTCGGACTCTGGAAACACCATATATTTT

abundance: .
d_gene: .
v_gene: TRBV6-6
j_gene: TRBJ2-2
CDR3aa: CATGEHRGGELFF
CDR3nt: TGTGCCACAGGAGAACACCGTGGGGGGGAGCTGTTTTTT

abundance: .
d_gene: .
v_gene: TRBV7-2
j_gene: TRBJ1-2
CDR3aa: CASSPGSYGYTF
CDR3nt: TGTGCCAGCAGCCCCGGAAGTTATGGCTACACCTTC

abundance: .
d_gene: TRBD2
v_gene: TRBV7-6
j_gene: TRBJ2-1
CDR3aa: CAISSRGGMYNEQFF
CDR3nt: TGTGCCATCAGCAGTCGGGGGGGTATGTACAATGAGCAGTTCTTC

abundance: .
d_gene: .
v_gene: TRBV28
j_gene: TRBJ2-2
CDR3aa: CASSYPHANTGELFF
CDR3nt: TGTGCCAGCAGCTATCCCCATGCGAACACCGGGGAGCTGTTTTTT

abundance: .
d_gene: .
v_gene: TRBV5-5
j_gene: TRBJ1-4
CDR3aa: CASSLETGTTREKLFF
CDR3nt: TGTGCCAGCAGCTTGGAAACCGGGACCACGAGGGAAAAACTGTTTTTT

abundance: .
d_gene: .
v_gene: TRBV6-1
j_gene: TRBJ2-5
CDR3aa: CASSEGGRPKETQYF
CDR3nt: TGTGCCAGCAGTGAAGGGGGCCGTCCCAAAGAGACCCAGTACTTC

abundance: .
d_gene: TRBD1
v_gene: TRBV4-2
j_gene: TRBJ1-2
CDR3aa: CAPFKNRGNGYTF
CDR3nt: TGTGCCCCATTTAAGAACAGGGGGAATGGCTACACCTTC

abundance: .
d_gene: .
v_gene: TRBV18
j_gene: TRBJ1-4
CDR3aa: CASSPRGSGEKLFF
CDR3nt: TGTGCCAGCTCACCGAGGGGGTCCGGTGAAAAACTGTTTTTT

abundance: .
d_gene: .
v_gene: TRBV7-8
j_gene: TRBJ2-7
CDR3aa: CASMTLGSYEQYF
CDR3nt: TGTGCCAGCATGACCCTAGGGTCCTACGAGCAGTACTTC

abundance: .
d_gene: .
v_gene: TRBV30
j_gene: TRBJ1-1
CDR3aa: CAWSVPGSPEAFF
CDR3nt: TGTGCCTGGAGTGTCCCGGGTTCTCCTGAAGCTTTCTTT

abundance: .
d_gene: .
v_gene: TRBV25-1
j_gene: TRBJ1-2
CDR3aa: CASSYSAGYTF
CDR3nt: TGTGCCAGCAGTTATTCGGCTGGCTACACCTTC

abundance: .
d_gene: .
v_gene: TRBV28
j_gene: TRBJ1-1
CDR3aa: CASSLLRSVTEAFF
CDR3nt: TGTGCCAGCAGTTTACTTCGGAGCGTCACTGAAGCTTTCTTT

abundance: .
d_gene: TRBD1
v_gene: TRBV19
j_gene: TRBJ1-6
CDR3aa: CASSIPGQGSSPLHF
CDR3nt: TGTGCCAGTAGTATCCCGGGACAGGGAAGCTCACCCCTCCACTTT

abundance: .
d_gene: .
v_gene: TRBV7-9
j_gene: TRBJ2-7
CDR3aa: CASSRGTVYEQYF
CDR3nt: TGTGCCAGCAGCCGCGGGACAGTCTACGAGCAGTACTTC

abundance: once
d_gene: TRBD2
v_gene: TRBV11-2
j_gene: TRBJ2-1
CDR3aa: CASSPSWEGQNEQFF
CDR3nt: TGTGCCAGCAGCCCTTCTTGGGAGGGCCAAAATGAGCAGTTCTTC

abundance: .
d_gene: TRBD1
v_gene: TRBV5-6
j_gene: TRBJ2-7
CDR3aa: CASSLRQGAGEQYF
CDR3nt: TGTGCCAGCAGCTTAAGACAGGGGGCGGGTGAGCAGTACTTC

abundance: .
d_gene: .
v_gene: TRBV28
j_gene: TRBJ1-1
CDR3aa: CASIRNTEAFF
CDR3nt: TGTGCCAGCATTAGGAACACTGAAGCTTTCTTT

abundance: .
d_gene: TRBD1
v_gene: TRBV18
j_gene: TRBJ1-1
CDR3aa: CASSSSQGETEAFF
CDR3nt: TGTGCCAGCTCATCCTCTCAGGGGGAAACTGAAGCTTTCTTT

abundance: .
d_gene: .
v_gene: TRBV6-4
j_gene: TRBJ2-1
CDR3aa: CASSDQGLIGNEQFF
CDR3nt: TGTGCCAGCAGTGACCAAGGACTGATCGGCAATGAGCAGTTCTTC

abundance: .
d_gene: .
v_gene: TRBV28
j_gene: TRBJ2-2
CDR3aa: CASRRQGGTGELFF
CDR3nt: TGTGCCAGCAGAAGGCAGGGGGGCACCGGGGAGCTGTTTTTT

abundance: .
d_gene: TRBD1
v_gene: TRBV28
j_gene: TRBJ1-5
CDR3aa: CASSRTGLGNQPQHF
CDR3nt: TGTGCCAGCAGTCGGACAGGGCTCGGCAATCAGCCCCAGCATTTT

abundance: .
d_gene: .
v_gene: TRBV6-6
j_gene: TRBJ1-2
CDR3aa: CASRETGTNYGYTF
CDR3nt: TGTGCCAGCAGGGAGACAGGAACTAACTATGGCTACACCTTC

abundance: .
d_gene: TRBD2
v_gene: TRBV9
j_gene: TRBJ2-3
CDR3aa: CASSRGDFSTDTQYF
CDR3nt: TGTGCCAGCTCCCGGGGGGACTTTAGCACAGATACGCAGTATTTT